The 3 T cell receptor beta chains listed next were all sequenced from one sample in a study of blood T cell repertoires in COVID-19. Generated by immunoSEQ multiplex PCR, the TCRdb table keeps only in-frame clones and is missing some. Of roughly 330,000 clones listed, approximately 82% are singletons. The sequencing sample was made of peripheral blood. The source is a woman aged 45-60 years with acute or convalescent COVID-19.

The genes are TRBV10-3 and TRBJ2-2; no firm D call. V lost 3 bases to trimming and J lost 0 bases, with 5 bases between them. This CDR3 region has 14 residues. CDR1 is ENHRY and CDR2 is SYGVKD in the germline V gene. The CDR3 here is CAISEQANTGELFF. The CDR3 bases are TGTGCCATCAGTGAACAAGCGAACACCGGGGAGCTGTTTTTT.

The rearrangement uses TRBV5-4 and TRBJ1-5; weak D call: TRBD1 (6 bases). Looked up from germline, CDR1 is SGHNT and CDR2 is YYREEE (reference sequence). The CDR3 covers 16 residues. Between the trimmed V and J ends, which lost 0 bases and 7 bases, there was a span of 17 bases. CDR3 region: CASSLGGTRTGQPQHF. The DNA for the CDR3 is TGTGCCAGCAGCTTGGGGGGGACACGGACGGGACAGCCCCAGCATTTT.

This chain links TRBV27 with TRBJ1-1, with TRBD1 matching 8 bases. Germline loops: CDR1 MNHEY, CDR2 SMNVEV (reference sequence). There are 12 residues in the CDR3. After removal of 4 bases from V and 14 bases from J, the junction contained 9 bases not matched to a gene. The CDR3 loop reads CASSSWGTGLFF. DNA of the CDR3: TGTGCCAGCAGTTCCTGGGGGACAGGCCTCTTCTTT.